In its sample, the clone carrying this TCR beta chain was seen once. No antigen is known for it. Assay used: immunoSEQ multiplex PCR; TCRdb lists only in-frame clones, some missing. The data contain around 2,000,000 clones, about 93% of them seen just once; the ten biggest clones take up 1.5% to 2%. Naive CD8 isolation took CD45RO-negative cells positively selected for CCR7 and excluded terminally differentiated effector memory CD45RA+ cells. The study drew its donors from healthy HIV-negative adults without recent acute infections or vaccinations. The sample comes from a study of shared clonotypes between healthy human individuals. General study results and limits: Larger estimated richness was generally recorded for naive subsets relative to memory subsets.

V lost 7 bases to trimming and J lost 1 base; unmatched junction nucleotides: 10. Looked up from germline, CDR1 is MDHEN and CDR2 is SYDVKM. This CDR3 is 16 amino acids long. The sequence came from a man between 18 and 29 years old in good health. Some clones in this sample may be carry-over from other donors' samples. The chain employs TRBV28 and TRBJ2-7; 10 bases line up with TRBD1. Sequenced: naive CD8+ T cells from PBMCs. In DNA, the CDR3 is TGTGCCAGCATAAAAAGGACAGGGGGAAGTTCCTACGAGCAGTACTTC. Its protein is CASIKRTGGSSYEQYF.